This T cell receptor (beta chain) came from a study of early T cells in non-severe SARS-CoV-2 infection (dated by TCRdb to 2020 to 2022). Background on the whole study: Bulk RNA from unsorted whole blood was used for TCR sequencing, so alpha and beta chains could not be paired. Points the paper makes about the study in general: Matching against VDJdb was skewed toward anti-spike CD8 responses, likely underestimated virus-specific expansions, and missed private and CD4 specificities.

Set within a cohort of healthcare workers in London, UK, this nested case-control study involved weekly PCR testing of nasopharyngeal swabs along with blood sampling. Healthcare workers were recruited during the week of the UK lockdown, between 23 and 31 March 2020, and followed weekly for up to 16 weeks. The protocol used for the library was 5' RACE. The sequencing machine was a NextSeq 500. In the TCR library protocol, unique molecular identifiers were attached to individual cDNA molecules to correct for PCR bias and sequencing error. Sequencing covered both TCR alpha and beta chains, and within each sample the abundances of alpha and beta sequences were tightly co-correlated. The study's own analysis went as follows. Decombinator V4 was used to annotate the V gene, J gene and CDR3 of the TCR sequences. TCRs were defined as expanded if a significant change between any two time points was detected under a Poisson model with p below 0.0001. Abundances of TCRs were expressed as counts per million after normalisation to the total number of TCRs sequenced in each sample. TRAV1-2 paired with TRAJ12, TRAJ20 or TRAJ33 defined MAIT TCRs, while TRAV10 paired with TRAJ18 defined iNKT TCRs. A search of VDJdb, accessed on 1 November 2021, was run for TCRs annotated to CMV, EBV and SARS-CoV-2, with TCRs annotated for multiple antigens excluded. In TCRdb, the public reads were trimmed at Q25 with fastp and aligned with MiXCR, with productive beta chains retained. Every distinct CDR3 protein forms one entry, paired with its most common genes and DNA. TCRdb, rather than the study authors, made the V and J calls. For this sample there are some 110,000 distinct CDR3 sequences; more than 13% appear just once. 20% to 25% of the sample is taken by the ten largest.

This clonotype has more than one count but fewer than ten. The antigen it recognizes is unknown. Per-base quality was not reported, and no clone a single base away is much larger than it. The germline V gene (reference sequence) gives CDR1 as MNHEY and CDR2 as SMNVEV. Measured from the cysteine to the phenylalanine, the CDR3 is 14 residues long. Of all the DNA, just the CDR3 is kept, 42 bases in frame from base 1. Between the V and J ends, shortened by 0 bases and 10 bases respectively, the junction contains 10 bases. The receptor's source is an adult who was a healthcare worker with PCR-confirmed SARS-CoV-2 infection or an uninfected control (not recorded which). Sequencing input: whole blood. The sequence is built from TRBV27 and TRBJ1-6; the D gene is unclear. This receptor carries the CDR3 CASSLSPPHSPLHF. The DNA sequence reads TGTGCCAGCAGTTTATCCCCCCCACACTCACCCCTCCACTTT.